Following are 26 T cell receptor beta chains from one sample sequenced in a study of OX40 agonist ivuxolimab in advanced cancers. Sequencing was performed with immunoSEQ multiplex PCR; in TCRdb, only in-frame clones are kept and a portion is missing. Of 24,000 or so clones in the sample, 85% were seen once. The sequences come from CD4+ or CD8+ T cells sorted from blood, collected in a trial of the OX40 agonist ivuxolimab. Receptors originate from an adult with an advanced solid tumor such as melanoma, head and neck, liver or kidney cancer.

This clone was seen more than once but under ten times. The chain has TRBV7-4 and TRBJ2-7, with 8 bases matching TRBD1. The CDR3 totals 16 residues. CDR1 SGHVT and CDR2 SQSDAQ come from the germline V gene. Trimming removed 5 bases from V and 1 base from J; junction bases left unmatched: 10. The CDR3 DNA reads as TGTGCCAGCAGCCTAACCGCCGGGACAGGATCCTACGAGCAGTACTTC. It is translated as CASSLTAGTGSYEQYF.

The V and J genes are TRBV5-6 and TRBJ2-7; D is ambiguous. The CDR3 length is 12 residues. Germline V lookup: CDR1 SGHDT, CDR2 YYEEEE. V dropped 4 bases and J dropped 2 bases, with 7 bases sitting between them. CDR3 protein: CASSRTAYEQYF. The CDR3 coding sequence is TGTGCCAGCAGCCGTACTGCCTACGAGCAGTACTTC. Full variable domain (outside the CDR3, taken from reference TRBV5-6 and TRBJ2-7): DAGVTQSPTHLIKTRGQQVTLRCSPKSGHDTVSWYQQALGQGPQFIFQYYEEEERQRGNFPDRFSGHQFPNYSSELNVNALLLGDSALYLCASSRTAYEQYFGPGTRLTVT.

The count of this clone is one. The chain recombines TRBV7-2 with TRBJ2-7; perhaps TRBD2 as D (5 bases). CDR3 size: 13 residues. The germline CDR1 and CDR2 sequences are SGHTA and FQGNSA. Trimming shortened V by 1 base and J by 7 bases, and 11 bases separated the two germline ends. DNA of the CDR3: TGTGCCAGCAGCTTAGAGGTGCGCGGGGAGCAGTACTTC. This translates into CASSLEVRGEQYF.

This clone was detected a few times. The V gene is TRBV9, the J gene TRBJ2-5; D ambiguous. CDR3 length: 15 amino acids. Germline V lookup: CDR1 SGDLS, CDR2 YYNGEE. The germline V and J ends were trimmed by 1 base and 1 base, with 11 bases remaining between them. CDR3 bases: TGTGCCAGCAGCGTAACCGGGCAGCTCCAAGAGACCCAGTACTTC. Protein sequence: CASSVTGQLQETQYF.

There are a few counts of this clone. The chain employs TRBV7-9 and TRBJ2-5; a possible D gene is TRBD2 (6 bases). Trimming stripped 3 bases from V and 5 bases from J, with 13 bases between. The germline CDR1 and CDR2 sequences are SEHNR and FQNEAQ (reference sequence). CDR3 length: 14 residues. The CDR3 region is CASSFGSATETQYF. CDR3 DNA sequence: TGTGCCAGCAGCTTCGGGAGTGCGACGGAGACCCAGTACTTC.

The J gene is TRBJ1-3, the V gene TRBV5-1, with D possibly TRBD1 on 5 matching bases. Trimming removed 3 bases from V and 4 bases from J, with 23 bases in between. Germline values: CDR1 SGHRS, CDR2 YFSETQ. CDR3 length equals 18 residues. The CDR3 reads CASSSTWDGRPGGNTIYF. CDR3 nucleotide sequence: TGCGCCAGCAGCTCGACTTGGGACGGGCGCCCTGGGGGAAACACCATATATTTT.

The chain combines TRBV5-1 with TRBJ1-3; TRBD1 matches at 7 bases. Germline-derived CDR1 and CDR2 are SGHRS and YFSETQ. The trim removed 2 bases at V and 4 bases at J, leaving 6 bases unmatched. CDR3 size: 15 residues. For the CDR3, the DNA is TGCGCCAGCAGCTTCAACAGGGGATACGGAAACACCATATATTTT. Amino acids: CASSFNRGYGNTIYF. Full variable domain (missing parts from reference TRBV5-1 and TRBJ1-3): KAGVTQTPRYLIKTRGQQVTLSCSPISGHRSVSWYQQTPGQGLQFLFEYFSETQRNKGNFPGRFSGRQFSNSRSEMNVSTLELGDSALYLCASSFNRGYGNTIYFGEGSWLTVV.

V gene TRBV5-1 combines with J gene TRBJ2-3, with D unresolved. The ends were cut back, 0 bases at V and 2 bases at J, with 7 bases in the middle. The CDR3 runs to 14 residues. Germline values: CDR1 SGHRS, CDR2 YFSETQ. CDR3 protein: CASSLGHDTDTQYF. CDR3 bases: TGCGCCAGCAGCTTGGGACACGACACAGATACGCAGTATTTT. The full variable domain, rest sourced from reference TRBV5-1 and TRBJ2-3, is KAGVTQTPRYLIKTRGQQVTLSCSPISGHRSVSWYQQTPGQGLQFLFEYFSETQRNKGNFPGRFSGRQFSNSRSEMNVSTLELGDSALYLCASSLGHDTDTQYFGPGTRLTVL.

This rearrangement joins TRBV4-2 to TRBJ1-4; the match to TRBD1 covers 11 bases. This CDR3 has 20 residues. Germline CDR1 LGHNA, CDR2 YNFKEQ. The V segment lost 0 bases and the J segment 4 bases; nucleotides outside the gene matches: 13. CDR3 sequence: CASSQDWGTGGIGVNEKLFF. DNA for the CDR3: TGTGCCAGCAGCCAAGATTGGGGGACAGGGGGGATTGGGGTTAATGAAAAACTGTTTTTT.

The chain has TRBV7-2 and TRBJ1-4, with a possible D match to TRBD1 (5 bases). Trimming cost V 0 bases and J 5 bases, with 16 bases left between them. The CDR3 runs to 17 residues. Germline CDR1 reads SGHTA; CDR2 reads FQGNSA. Here the CDR3 DNA reads TGTGCCAGCAGCTTAGCTGCTCAGGGCCGAGGGAATGAAAAACTGTTTTTT. This translates into CASSLAAQGRGNEKLFF.

The chain has TRBV7-8 and TRBJ2-2; 10 bases fit TRBD2. Trimming cost V 1 base and J 0 bases; bases outside gene matches: 5. Germline V gene lookup returns CDR1 SGHVS and CDR2 FQNEAQ. The length of the CDR3 is 18 residues. The DNA of the CDR3 is TGTGCCAGCAGCTTAGTTGTAGCGGGGGGCGCGAACACCGGGGAGCTGTTTTTT. It translates to CASSLVVAGGANTGELFF.

The chain combines TRBV5-4 with TRBJ2-6, with 8 nucleotides matching TRBD2. This CDR3 is built from 19 residues. The V segment lost 4 bases and the J segment 0 bases; nucleotides outside the gene matches: 12. Germline assignment: CDR1 SGHNT and CDR2 YYREEE (reference sequence). CDR3 sequence: CASSHGLAGLGSGANVLTF. As DNA, the CDR3 is TGTGCCAGCAGCCACGGCTTAGCGGGGTTGGGCTCTGGGGCCAACGTCCTGACTTTC.

This clone was counted only a few times. This chain connects TRBV10-3 to TRBJ2-2; no clear D. The length of the CDR3 is 15 residues. Germline-derived CDR1 and CDR2 are ENHRY and SYGVKD. Trimming cost V 3 bases and J 1 base, with 9 bases left between them. In nucleotides, the CDR3 is TGTGCCATCAGTGATCGGCAAATGAACACCGGGGAGCTGTTTTTT. It yields the protein CAISDRQMNTGELFF.

The V and J genes are TRBV4-3 and TRBJ2-3, with a tentative D call TRBD1 (6 bases). Trimming removed 4 bases at V and 6 bases at J, with 14 bases between. Germline V lookup: CDR1 LGHNA, CDR2 YSLEER. The CDR3 spans 14 residues. CDR3 sequence reads: CASSRNRERDTQYF. The CDR3 region has the DNA TGCGCCAGCAGCCGAAACAGGGAGAGGGATACGCAGTATTTT.

The rearrangement joins TRBV6-6 to TRBJ2-3; 10 bases line up with TRBD2. The J segment lost 3 bases and the V segment lost 1 base, leaving 4 bases of the junction unmatched. CDR1 and CDR2 (germline): MNHNY, SVGAGI (reference sequence). This CDR3 is built from 16 residues. CDR3 amino acids: CASSYLASGSTDTQYF. The CDR3 region has the DNA TGTGCCAGCAGTTACTTAGCTAGCGGGAGTACAGATACGCAGTATTTT.

The genes are TRBV2 and TRBJ2-7; TRBD2 matches at 7 bases. There are 13 residues in the CDR3. Germline loops: CDR1 SNHLY, CDR2 FYNNEI. Trimming took 5 bases from V and 1 from J; bases not matched to a gene: 2. CDR3 DNA sequence: TGTGCCAGCAGTCGCGGGGGTTCCTACGAGCAGTACTTC. Its translation is CASSRGGSYEQYF.

With respect to this clone: Distinct nucleotide sequences in the sample also encode this CDR3. The chain is built from TRBV4-3 and TRBJ1-1; perhaps TRBD1 as D (5 bases). The CDR3 runs to 17 residues. Germline-derived CDR1 and CDR2 are LGHNA and YSLEER. The V end lost 3 bases, the J end lost 1 base, and 18 bases lay between the germline ends. CDR3 residues: CASSQRGGRRRNTEAFF. The CDR3 bases are TGCGCCAGCAGCCAGAGGGGCGGTCGGAGAAGGAACACTGAAGCTTTCTTT.

The genes are TRBV7-9 and TRBJ1-1, with D unresolved. CDR1 and CDR2 (germline): SEHNR, FQNEAQ (reference sequence). The V end was cut by 3 bases, the J end by 1 base, with 9 bases between. The CDR3 is 14 residues long. CDR3 nucleotides: TGTGCCAGCAGCTTTAATTCCGGGAACACTGAAGCTTTCTTT. Its translation is CASSFNSGNTEAFF.

The chain links TRBV19 to TRBJ2-1, with 10 bases that match TRBD2. The CDR3 spans 15 residues. Germline assignment: CDR1 LNHDA and CDR2 SQIVND (reference sequence). Trimming cost V 5 bases and J 4 bases; bases outside gene matches: 5. CDR3 DNA sequence: TGTGCCAGTAGTGTCGGACTAGCGGTTTACAATGAGCAGTTCTTC. Its protein product is CASSVGLAVYNEQFF.

V gene TRBV11-3 combines with J gene TRBJ2-1; possibly TRBD1 for D (6 bases). The germline V gene has CDR1 SGHNT and CDR2 YENEEA. Deletions cut 6 bases from V and 3 bases from J, with 18 bases between. The CDR3 totals 16 residues. The CDR3 reads CASRPNTGLNYNEQFF. In DNA form, the CDR3 reads TGTGCCAGCAGGCCCAATACAGGGCTGAACTACAATGAGCAGTTCTTC.

The J gene is TRBJ1-1, the V gene TRBV11-3, with D perhaps TRBD1 (5 bases). The CDR3 sequence is 15 residues long. CDR1 is SGHNT and CDR2 is YENEEA in the germline V gene. Trimming pared 4 bases from V and 4 bases from J, leaving 16 bases between. CDR3 DNA sequence: TGTGCCAGCAGCTCCCACGGGGTGGGACCCACTGAAGCTTTCTTT. Translation: CASSSHGVGPTEAFF.

The rearrangement uses TRBV27 and TRBJ2-2; 11 bases align to TRBD1. The CDR3 is 20 amino acids. V shed 6 bases and J 2 bases; nucleotides not matched to a gene: 17. CDR1 and CDR2 (germline): MNHEY, SMNVEV (reference sequence). CDR3: CASRDLGTGTGGFNTGELFF. The DNA of the CDR3 is TGTGCCAGCAGAGATTTAGGGACCGGGACAGGGGGTTTTAACACCGGGGAGCTGTTTTTT.

The rearrangement links TRBV29-1 to TRBJ2-3; maybe TRBD1 (7 bases). This CDR3 has 14 residues. Between the trimmed V and J ends, which lost 4 bases and 2 bases, there was a span of 13 bases. The V gene's germline CDR1 is SQVTM and CDR2 ANQGSEA. The CDR3 coding sequence is TGCAGCGTTGCTGCGGGACAGATCACAGATACGCAGTATTTT. Translating gives CSVAAGQITDTQYF.

The V gene is TRBV9, the J gene TRBJ1-2; D remains ambiguous. Germline assignment: CDR1 SGDLS and CDR2 YYNGEE. Trimming removed 3 bases at V and 4 bases at J, with 16 bases between. The CDR3 sequence is 15 residues long. The CDR3 nucleotides are TGTGCCAGCAGCGCCCGGTCGGGTCCCTTCTATGGCTACACCTTC. It encodes CASSARSGPFYGYTF.

The chain has TRBV9 and TRBJ2-1; TRBD2 matches 11 bases. Per the germline V gene, CDR1 is SGDLS and CDR2 is YYNGEE. This CDR3 contains 16 residues. V lost 3 bases to trimming and J lost 8 bases; unmatched junction nucleotides: 10. CDR3 residues: CASSAQIAGGLDEQFF. CDR3 coding DNA: TGTGCCAGCAGCGCTCAAATAGCGGGGGGGCTGGATGAGCAGTTCTTC.

The CDR3 is CASSPLRLGATDTEAFF. The CDR3 DNA reads TGTGCCAGCTCACCACTGAGGTTGGGGGCAACGGACACTGAAGCTTTCTTT. This chain joins TRBV18 and TRBJ1-1, with a tentative D call TRBD1 (6 bases). Trimming stripped 1 base from V and 3 bases from J, with 18 bases between. CDR1 and CDR2 from the germline V gene are KGHSH and LQKENI. This CDR3 has 17 residues. The variable domain in full, with the rest retrieved from reference TRBV18 and TRBJ1-1, is NAGVMQNPRHLVRRRGQEARLRCSPMKGHSHVYWYRQLPEEGLKFMVYLQKENIIDESGMPKERFSAEFPKEGPSILRIQQVVRGDSAAYFCASSPLRLGATDTEAFFGQGTRLTVV.